The T cell receptor (beta chain) described here comes from a study of blood T cell repertoires in COVID-19. Study-level background: Researchers got acute and convalescent COVID-19 samples from the United States, Italy and Spain. From T cells, B-cell-depleted T cells, or PBMCs came the material, which was cDNA or gDNA.

How the authors handled the data: Counts of nucleated cells, estimated from reference gene primer amplification, were obtained. Sequenced by immunoSEQ multiplex PCR; TCRdb stores in-frame clones only, minus some. The DNA gave D and trimming, while V, J and clone size come from that table. The sample shows around 250,000 clones, 80% to 90% of them seen only once. The CDR3 totals 14 residues. Between the trimmed V and J ends, which lost 0 bases and 4 bases, there was a span of 8 bases. Germline CDR1 reads SGHRS; CDR2 reads YFSETQ. The rearrangement joins TRBV5-1 to TRBJ1-5, with D possibly being TRBD1 (5 bases). The source material was peripheral blood. The source of this sequence is a man in his forties with active or convalescent COVID-19. The CDR3 DNA is TGCGCCAGCAGCTTGGGACAGACTAATCAGCCCCAGCATTTT. The encoded protein is CASSLGQTNQPQHF.